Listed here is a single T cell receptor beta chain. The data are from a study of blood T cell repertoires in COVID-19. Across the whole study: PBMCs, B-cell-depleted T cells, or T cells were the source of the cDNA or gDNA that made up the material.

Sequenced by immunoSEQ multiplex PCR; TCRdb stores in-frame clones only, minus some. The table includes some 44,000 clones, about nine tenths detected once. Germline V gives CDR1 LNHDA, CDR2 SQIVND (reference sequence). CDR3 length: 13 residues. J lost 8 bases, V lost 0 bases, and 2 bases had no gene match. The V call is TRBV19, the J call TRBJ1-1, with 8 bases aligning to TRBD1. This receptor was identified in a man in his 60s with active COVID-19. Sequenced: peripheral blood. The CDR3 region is CASSIERDREAFF. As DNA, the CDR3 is TGTGCCAGTAGTATAGAACGGGACAGGGAAGCTTTCTTT.